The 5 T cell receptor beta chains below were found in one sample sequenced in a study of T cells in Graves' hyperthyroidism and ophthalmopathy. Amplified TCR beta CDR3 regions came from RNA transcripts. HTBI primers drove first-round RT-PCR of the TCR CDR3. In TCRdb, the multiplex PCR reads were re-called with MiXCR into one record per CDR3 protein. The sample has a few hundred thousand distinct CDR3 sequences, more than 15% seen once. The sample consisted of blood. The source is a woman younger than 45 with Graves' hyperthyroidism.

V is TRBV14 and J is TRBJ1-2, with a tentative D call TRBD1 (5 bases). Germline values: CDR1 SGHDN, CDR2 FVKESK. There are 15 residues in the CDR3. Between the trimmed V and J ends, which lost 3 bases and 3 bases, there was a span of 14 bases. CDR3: CASSHRGAFYYGYTF. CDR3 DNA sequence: TGTGCCAGCAGCCACCGCGGGGCGTTTTACTATGGCTACACCTTC.

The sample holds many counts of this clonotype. In DNA, the CDR3 is TGCGCCAGCAGCCGGGGCGGGAACGAGCAGTACTTC. It is translated as CASSRGGNEQYF. The chain employs TRBV4-1 and TRBJ2-7; weak D call: TRBD2 (6 bases). The V end was cut by 4 bases, the J end by 5 bases, with 9 bases between. The CDR3 is made up of 12 amino acids. Germline assignment: CDR1 MGHRA and CDR2 YSYEKL.

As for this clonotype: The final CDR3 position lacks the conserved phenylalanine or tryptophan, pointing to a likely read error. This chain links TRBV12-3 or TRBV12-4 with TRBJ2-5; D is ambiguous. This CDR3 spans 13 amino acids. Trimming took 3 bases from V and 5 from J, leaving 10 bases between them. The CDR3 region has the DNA TGTGCCAGCAGTTTCTGGGGTGGGGAGACCCAGTACCTC. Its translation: CASSFWGGETQYL.

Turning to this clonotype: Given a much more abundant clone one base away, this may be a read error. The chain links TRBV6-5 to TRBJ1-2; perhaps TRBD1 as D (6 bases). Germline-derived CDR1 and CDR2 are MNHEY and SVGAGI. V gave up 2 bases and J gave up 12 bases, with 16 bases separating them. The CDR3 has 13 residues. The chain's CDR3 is CASSYGGQRSHTF. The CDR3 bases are TGTGCCAGCAGTTACGGCGGACAGAGGAGCCACACCTTC.

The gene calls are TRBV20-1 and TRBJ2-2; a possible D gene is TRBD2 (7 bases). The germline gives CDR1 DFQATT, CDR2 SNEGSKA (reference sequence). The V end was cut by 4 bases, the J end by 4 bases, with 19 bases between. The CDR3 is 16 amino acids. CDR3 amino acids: CSAIPIGGDGTGELFF. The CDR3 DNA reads TGCAGTGCTATTCCTATAGGGGGGGACGGCACCGGGGAGCTGTTTTTT.